This section outlines one TCR beta chain sequence together with its context. The data belong to a study of shared clonotypes between healthy human individuals. Study-wide background: There were three CD4 naive, three CD4 memory, two CD8 naive and one CD8 memory plates per donor.

Only in-frame clones appear in the TCRdb table, and some are missing; sequencing was by immunoSEQ multiplex PCR. The sample holds nearly 1 million clones, 76% seen once. Germline CDR1 MGHDK, CDR2 SYGVNS. This CDR3 comprises 13 residues. Trimming shortened V by 6 bases and J by 3 bases, and 12 bases separated the two germline ends. The rearrangement uses TRBV25-1 and TRBJ2-7; perhaps TRBD2 as D (5 bases). The TCR comes from a man between 18 and 29 years old in good health. The sample taken for sequencing was memory CD4+ T cells sorted from blood. This sample's subset: CD45RA-negative fraction. The CDR3 nucleotides read TGTGCCAGCAGCGGGCGGGCCGACTACGAGCAGTACTTC. Protein: CASSGRADYEQYF.